These 26 T cell receptor beta chains were sequenced from one sample in a study of T-cell memory formation after mild COVID-19. TCRdb analysed the 5' RACE reads with MiXCR anew, one entry per CDR3 protein. Of around 320,000 distinct CDR3 sequences listed, 13% to 15% are singletons. The specimen sequenced was PBMCs or a T cell subset sorted from them (not recorded which). These receptor sequences come from a man between 18 and 35 years old who had mild COVID-19 (a few samples of this study predate the infection). Cell type and time point are not known.

This clonotype turned up a few times. The chain joins TRBV7-2 to TRBJ2-5; TRBD1 aligns across 11 bases. This CDR3 has 14 amino acids. J was trimmed by 5 bases and V by 4 bases; bases with no gene match: 3. The V gene's germline CDR1 is SGHTA and CDR2 FQGNSA. As DNA, the CDR3 is TGTGCCAGCAGCTCGGACAGGGGGCTGGAGACCCAGTACTTC. Encoded protein: CASSSDRGLETQYF.

The chain carries TRBV5-1 and TRBJ2-1; no clear D. This CDR3 comprises 14 residues. Trimming shortened V by 1 base and J by 2 bases, and 7 bases separated the two germline ends. Germline lookup yields CDR1 SGHRS and CDR2 YFSETQ. The CDR3 bases are TGCGCCAGCAGCTTGTCTCCGGCCTACAATGAGCAGTTCTTC. It codes for CASSLSPAYNEQFF.

This chain uses TRBV12-3 or TRBV12-4 with TRBJ2-7; D might be TRBD2 (7 bases). The CDR3 runs to 14 residues. Trimming cost V 5 bases and J 6 bases, with 17 bases left between them. The DNA of the CDR3 is TGTGCCAGCAGTCCTTCGGGGGGCCTCTCCGAGCAGTACGTC. Translating it yields CASSPSGGLSEQYV.

The chain combines TRBV5-6 with TRBJ2-1; TRBD2 agrees at 10 bases. The CDR3 loop spans 18 amino acids. J lost 3 bases, V lost 0 bases, and 9 bases had no gene match. The germline CDR1 and CDR2 sequences are SGHDT and YYEEEE. The CDR3 DNA is TGTGCCAGCAGCTTGGTCAGCGGGGGGGCCCGTATCTACAATGAGCAGTTCTTC. Translating gives CASSLVSGGARIYNEQFF.

CDR3 region: CASSPGQAFRYTF. CDR3 sequence (DNA): TGTGCCAGCAGCCCCGGACAGGCATTTCGCTACACCTTC. This sequence joins TRBV6-2 or TRBV6-3 and TRBJ1-2, with TRBD1 matching 7 bases. The CDR3 is 13 amino acids. Germline V CDR1 and CDR2: MNHEY, SVGEGT. Unmatched junction bases numbered 10, after V lost 6 bases and J lost 9 bases.

The V gene is TRBV6-2 or TRBV6-3, the J gene TRBJ2-2, with TRBD2 identical over 10 bases. Germline CDR1 and CDR2: MNHEY and SVGEGT. V gave up 6 bases and J gave up 6 bases; unmatched junction bases: 4. This CDR3 region has 14 residues. The CDR3 bases are TGTGCCAGCAGGGGACTAGCGAGCCCCGGGGAGCTGTTTTTT. Translation gives CASRGLASPGELFF.

The rearrangement joins TRBV18 to TRBJ2-3; a weak D match, TRBD2 (5 bases). Looked up from germline, CDR1 is KGHSH and CDR2 is LQKENI. The CDR3 extends over 16 amino acids. The V gene lost 2 bases and the J gene lost 5 bases, with 17 bases spanning the gap. The DNA for the CDR3 is TGTGCCAGCTCACCAGGCCGGGCTAGTCGGGAAGATACGCAGTATTTT. Translating it yields CASSPGRASREDTQYF. The whole variable domain, remainder taken from reference TRBV18 and TRBJ2-3, is NAGVMQNPRHLVRRRGQEARLRCSPMKGHSHVYWYRQLPEEGLKFMVYLQKENIIDESGMPKERFSAEFPKEGPSILRIQQVVRGDSAAYFCASSPGRASREDTQYFGPGTRLTVL.

This clonotype was observed at least ten times. The chain combines TRBV12-3 or TRBV12-4 with TRBJ1-2; the D is unclear. The ends were cut back, 3 bases at V and 3 bases at J, with 5 bases in the middle. This CDR3 comprises 12 residues. The CDR3: CASSLWDYGYTF. CDR3 in DNA: TGTGCCAGCAGTTTGTGGGACTATGGCTACACCTTC.

V and J are TRBV4-3 and TRBJ1-1; perhaps TRBD1 as D (5 bases). The CDR3 loop spans 15 amino acids. Trimming pared 1 base from V and 2 bases from J, leaving 11 bases between. Germline V gene sequence: CDR1 LGHNA, CDR2 YSLEER. DNA of the CDR3: TGCGCCAGCAGCCAAGGATTTGACAGAAACACTGAAGCTTTCTTT. Translated: CASSQGFDRNTEAFF.

This clonotype came up a few times. The chain recombines TRBV29-1 with TRBJ2-3, with no clear D. Germline CDR1 reads SQVTM; CDR2 reads ANQGSEA. Trimming took 8 bases from V and 0 from J, leaving 18 bases between them. CDR3 length equals 15 residues. The CDR3 DNA follows: TGCAGCCCAGGCGTGGGGATCGGGAGCACAGATACGCAGTATTTT. This codes for CSPGVGIGSTDTQYF.

This clonotype was detected only a few times. This chain connects TRBV5-5 to TRBJ2-7; D is ambiguous. This CDR3 has 14 residues. Germline V gives CDR1 SGHKS, CDR2 YYEKEE (reference sequence). Between the trimmed V and J ends, which lost 1 base and 4 bases, there was a span of 12 bases. The CDR3 loop reads CASSLSRYFYEQYV. CDR3 coding DNA: TGTGCCAGCAGCTTGTCTCGATACTTTTACGAGCAGTACGTC.

V is TRBV6-5 and J is TRBJ1-1, with 7 bases aligning to TRBD1. Looked up from germline, CDR1 is MNHEY and CDR2 is SVGAGI. The CDR3 runs 15 residues. With 3 bases clipped from V and 5 bases from J, the junction kept 9 bases outside the gene matches. The CDR3 sequence is CASSYSNRGGTEAFF. The CDR3, as DNA: TGTGCCAGCAGTTATTCCAACAGGGGAGGGACTGAAGCTTTCTTT.

V usage is TRBV7-8 and J usage is TRBJ1-5; D is ambiguous. The CDR3 is 16 amino acids. V lost 1 base to trimming and J lost 5 bases, with 15 bases between them. The germline gives CDR1 SGHVS, CDR2 FQNEAQ. CDR3 region: CASSLEGALNDQPQHF. The CDR3 nucleotides read TGTGCCAGCAGCTTAGAAGGTGCCCTTAACGATCAGCCCCAGCATTTT.

This clonotype appeared a few times. The genes are TRBV18 and TRBJ1-1; D is undetermined. Germline CDR1 reads KGHSH; CDR2 reads LQKENI. Trimming shortened V by 3 bases and J by 4 bases, and 9 bases separated the two germline ends. This CDR3 has 13 residues. The CDR3 is CASSPRHGTEAFF. As DNA, the CDR3 is TGTGCCAGCTCACCGAGACATGGCACTGAAGCTTTCTTT.

The rearrangement links TRBV7-8 to TRBJ2-2; 9 nucleotides match TRBD1. Trimming at V came to 6 bases and at J to 4 bases, leaving 6 bases not matched to a gene. The CDR3 loop spans 15 amino acids. Germline loops: CDR1 SGHVS, CDR2 FQNEAQ. CDR3 DNA: TGTGCCAGCAGACAAGGACAGGGGCCCACCGGGGAGCTGTTTTTT. As protein: CASRQGQGPTGELFF.

This clonotype was detected many times. The CDR3 sequence: CASGSVGGRDTDTQYF. The CDR3 coding sequence is TGTGCCAGCGGGTCTGTGGGGGGGCGGGACACAGATACGCAGTATTTT. The chain joins TRBV6-5 to TRBJ2-3; possible D gene TRBD2, 7 bases. V lost 8 bases and J lost 2, with 20 bases in between. The CDR3 is made up of 16 amino acids. CDR1 is MNHEY, CDR2 SVGAGI, per germline.

The CDR3 DNA is TGTGCCAGCAGACAAACCTGGACTAGCGGGGGGATCCAAGAGACCCAGTACTTC. Encoded protein: CASRQTWTSGGIQETQYF. The chain has TRBV7-9 and TRBJ2-5; TRBD2 aligns across 14 bases. CDR3 length: 18 amino acids. Germline CDR1 is SEHNR and CDR2 is FQNEAQ (reference sequence). V lost 6 bases to trimming and J lost 1 base; unmatched junction nucleotides: 10.

The rearrangement joins TRBV7-9 to TRBJ1-3; 8 nucleotides agree with TRBD1. The CDR3 contains 19 residues. With 4 bases clipped from V and 0 bases from J, the junction kept 14 bases outside the gene matches. CDR1 is SEHNR and CDR2 is FQNEAQ in the germline V gene (reference sequence). The CDR3 sequence is CASSSNPGQAVRSGNTIYF. The DNA for the CDR3 is TGTGCCAGCAGCTCCAATCCGGGACAGGCCGTTCGCTCTGGAAACACCATATATTTT.

This clonotype was counted only a few times. The chain links TRBV2 to TRBJ2-7; D not resolved. Germline CDR1 and CDR2: SNHLY and FYNNEI. The CDR3 spans 14 residues. The V and J ends lost 7 bases and 0 bases respectively, with 13 bases between them. The CDR3 nucleotides are TGTGCCAGCAAACGGACGCTGAGCTCCTACGAGCAGTACGTC. This encodes CASKRTLSSYEQYV.

The V gene is TRBV7-9, the J gene TRBJ1-6; 9 positions match TRBD1. The ends lost 4 bases at V and 14 bases at J; junction bases unmatched: 12. This CDR3 spans 15 amino acids. Per the germline V gene, CDR1 is SEHNR and CDR2 is FQNEAQ (reference sequence). CDR3 coding DNA: TGTGCCAGCAGCTCCACAGGGGGCCCGAAGTGGGCCCTCCACTTT. This codes for CASSSTGGPKWALHF.

This clonotype occurred a few times. The J gene is TRBJ2-5, the V gene TRBV2; 12 bases line up with TRBD2. The junction had 6 bases not matched to a gene; V was cut back by 5 bases and J by 5 bases. From germline, CDR1 is SNHLY and CDR2 FYNNEI. CDR3 length equals 15 residues. The CDR3 DNA is TGTGCCAGCAGTATAACTAGCGGGGGGTGGGAGACCCAGTACTTC. This encodes CASSITSGGWETQYF.

The chain is built from TRBV20-1 and TRBJ1-2; D is undetermined. The CDR3 extends over 11 amino acids. The germline CDR1 and CDR2 sequences are DFQATT and SNEGSKA (reference sequence). Trimming left V 6 bases short and J 4 bases short, with 9 bases between. The CDR3 DNA is TGCAGTGCGAGGATAGGCTATGGCTACACCTTC. Amino acid sequence: CSARIGYGYTF.

Only a few counts were recorded for this clonotype. The chain carries TRBV6-2 or TRBV6-3 and TRBJ2-7, with D maybe TRBD1 (5 bases). Germline-derived CDR1 and CDR2 are MNHEY and SVGEGT. V was trimmed by 0 bases and J by 3 bases, leaving 18 bases between them. The CDR3 runs to 17 residues. The CDR3 loop is CASSYSLIDRNGYEQYF. The CDR3 nucleotides read TGTGCCAGCAGTTACTCCCTCATCGACAGAAACGGCTACGAGCAGTACTTC.

In this sample, this clonotype turned up a few times. The genes are TRBV6-5 and TRBJ1-2, with D unresolved. The CDR3 loop spans 16 amino acids. V was pared by 4 bases and J by 4 bases, with 19 bases between. CDR1 is MNHEY, CDR2 SVGAGI, per germline. The CDR3 protein is CASSFDRALSVYGYTF. The CDR3, as DNA: TGTGCCAGCAGTTTTGACCGGGCCTTAAGCGTCTATGGCTACACCTTC.

This sequence joins TRBV29-1 and TRBJ2-2, with D possibly TRBD1 on 6 matching bases. This CDR3 region has 15 residues. V lost 6 bases and J 0 bases, leaving 14 bases between the germline ends. Germline V gene data show CDR1 as SQVTM and CDR2 as ANQGSEA. The CDR3 DNA sequence: TGCAGCGTGGGACGGACAGCTACGAACACCGGGGAGCTGTTTTTT. Translation: CSVGRTATNTGELFF.

This clonotype came up a few times. V gene TRBV29-1 combines with J gene TRBJ1-1; D remains ambiguous. The CDR3 consists of 13 residues. Germline V gene data show CDR1 as SQVTM and CDR2 as ANQGSEA. V was cut by 7 bases and J by 2 bases, with 14 bases left in between. CDR3 amino acids: CSAAKGLNTEAFF. The CDR3 DNA sequence: TGCAGCGCCGCTAAGGGTTTAAACACTGAAGCTTTCTTT.